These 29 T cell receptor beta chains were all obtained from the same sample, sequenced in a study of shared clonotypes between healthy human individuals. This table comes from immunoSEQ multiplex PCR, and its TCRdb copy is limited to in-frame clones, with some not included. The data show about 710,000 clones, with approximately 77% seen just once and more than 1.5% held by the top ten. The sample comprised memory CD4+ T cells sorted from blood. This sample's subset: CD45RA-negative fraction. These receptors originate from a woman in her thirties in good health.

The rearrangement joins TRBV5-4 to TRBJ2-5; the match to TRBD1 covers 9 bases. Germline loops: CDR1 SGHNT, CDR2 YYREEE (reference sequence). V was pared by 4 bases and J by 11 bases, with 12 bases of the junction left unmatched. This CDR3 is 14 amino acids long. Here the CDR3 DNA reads TGTGCCAGCAGCCCGGGACAGGGCGCATGGGAGCAGTACTTC. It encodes CASSPGQGAWEQYF.

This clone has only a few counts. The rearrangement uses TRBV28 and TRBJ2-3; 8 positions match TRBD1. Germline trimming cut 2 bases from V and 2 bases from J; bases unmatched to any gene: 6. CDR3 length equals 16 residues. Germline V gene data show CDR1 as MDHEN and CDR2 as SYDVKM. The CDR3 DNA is TGTGCCAGCAGTTTAATAGGGACAGGATTCACAGATACGCAGTATTTT. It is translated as CASSLIGTGFTDTQYF.

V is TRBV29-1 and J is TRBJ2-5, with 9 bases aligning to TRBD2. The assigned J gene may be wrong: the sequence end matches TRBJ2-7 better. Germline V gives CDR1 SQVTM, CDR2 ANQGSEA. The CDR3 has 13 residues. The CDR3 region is CSVGTSVLYEQYF. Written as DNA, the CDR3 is TGCAGCGTTGGGACTAGCGTGCTCTACGAGCAGTACTTC.

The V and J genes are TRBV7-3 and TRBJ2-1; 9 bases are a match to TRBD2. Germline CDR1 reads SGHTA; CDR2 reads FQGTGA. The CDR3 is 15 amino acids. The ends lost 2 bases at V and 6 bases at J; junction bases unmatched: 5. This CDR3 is CASSLAGGPSNEQFF. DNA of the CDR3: TGTGCCAGCAGCTTAGCGGGAGGGCCTTCCAATGAGCAGTTCTTC.

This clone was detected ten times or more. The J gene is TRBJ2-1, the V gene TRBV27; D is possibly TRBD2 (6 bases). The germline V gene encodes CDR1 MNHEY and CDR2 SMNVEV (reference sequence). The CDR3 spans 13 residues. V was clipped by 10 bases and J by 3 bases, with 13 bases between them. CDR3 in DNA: TGTGCCACGGGGTCCGGGAGCTACAATGAGCAGTTCTTC. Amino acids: CATGSGSYNEQFF.

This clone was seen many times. CDR3 region: CASTLRPTGANVLTF. The CDR3 coding sequence is TGTGCCAGTACCCTCCGGCCTACCGGGGCCAACGTCCTGACTTTC. The V and J genes are TRBV7-6 and TRBJ2-6, with unresolved D. CDR3 length equals 15 residues. V shed 9 bases and J shed 4 bases, with 16 bases lying between them. CDR1 is SGHVS and CDR2 is FNYEAQ in the germline V gene.

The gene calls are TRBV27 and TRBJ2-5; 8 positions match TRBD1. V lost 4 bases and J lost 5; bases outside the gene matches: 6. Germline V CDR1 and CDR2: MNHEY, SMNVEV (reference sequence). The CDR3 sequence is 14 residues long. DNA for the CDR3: TGTGCCAGCAGTTCCCGGACAGGGCGGGAGACCCAGTACTTC. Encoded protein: CASSSRTGRETQYF.

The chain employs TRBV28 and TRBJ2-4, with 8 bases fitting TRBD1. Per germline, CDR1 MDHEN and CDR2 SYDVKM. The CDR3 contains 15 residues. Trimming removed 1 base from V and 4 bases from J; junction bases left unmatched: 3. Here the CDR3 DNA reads TGTGCCAGCAGTTTATACGGACAGGGAAAAAACATTCAGTACTTC. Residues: CASSLYGQGKNIQYF.

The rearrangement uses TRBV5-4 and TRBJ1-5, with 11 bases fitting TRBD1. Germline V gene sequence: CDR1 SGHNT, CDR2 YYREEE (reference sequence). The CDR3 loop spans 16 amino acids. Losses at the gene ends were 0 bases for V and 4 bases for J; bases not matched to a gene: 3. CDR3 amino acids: CASSLGGTGGNQPQHF. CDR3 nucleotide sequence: TGTGCCAGCAGCTTGGGCGGGACAGGGGGAAATCAGCCCCAGCATTTT.

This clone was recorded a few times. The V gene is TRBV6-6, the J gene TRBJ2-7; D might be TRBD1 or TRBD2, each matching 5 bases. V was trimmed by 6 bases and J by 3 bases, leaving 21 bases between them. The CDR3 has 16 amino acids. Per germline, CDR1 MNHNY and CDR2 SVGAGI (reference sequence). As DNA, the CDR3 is TGTGCCAGCAGCTCGACTACCGGGACGGCGAACTACGAGCAGTACTTC. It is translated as CASSSTTGTANYEQYF.

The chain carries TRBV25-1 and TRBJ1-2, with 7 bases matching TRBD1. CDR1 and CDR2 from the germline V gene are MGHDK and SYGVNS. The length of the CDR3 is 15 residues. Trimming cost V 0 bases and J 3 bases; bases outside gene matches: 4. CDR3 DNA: TGTGCCAGCAGTGAATACACTACAGGGGACTATGGCTACACCTTC. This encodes CASSEYTTGDYGYTF.

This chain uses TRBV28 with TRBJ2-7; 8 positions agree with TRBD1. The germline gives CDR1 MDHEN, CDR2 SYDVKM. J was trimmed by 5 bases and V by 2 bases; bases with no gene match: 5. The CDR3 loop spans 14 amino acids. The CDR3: CASSLPQGVHEQYF. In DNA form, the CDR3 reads TGTGCCAGCAGTTTACCACAGGGGGTCCACGAGCAGTACTTC. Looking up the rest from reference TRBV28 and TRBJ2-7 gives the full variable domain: DVKVTQSSRYLVKRTGEKVFLECVQDMDHENMFWYRQDPGLGLRLIYFSYDVKMKEKGDIPEGYSVSREKKERFSLILESASTNQTSMYLCASSLPQGVHEQYFGPGTRLTVT.

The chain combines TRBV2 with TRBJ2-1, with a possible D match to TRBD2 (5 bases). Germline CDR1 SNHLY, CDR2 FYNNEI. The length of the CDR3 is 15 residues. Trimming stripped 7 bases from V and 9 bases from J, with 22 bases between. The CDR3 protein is CASTRLAANWGEQFF. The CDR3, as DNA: TGTGCCAGCACCAGGCTAGCTGCCAACTGGGGTGAGCAGTTCTTC.

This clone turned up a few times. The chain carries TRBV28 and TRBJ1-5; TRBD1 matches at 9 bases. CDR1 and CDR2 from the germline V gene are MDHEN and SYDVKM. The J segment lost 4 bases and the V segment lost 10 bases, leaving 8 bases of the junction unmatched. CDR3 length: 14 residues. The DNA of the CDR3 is TGTGCCACCTTGGACAGGGGAAATAATCAGCCCCAGCATTTT. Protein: CATLDRGNNQPQHF.

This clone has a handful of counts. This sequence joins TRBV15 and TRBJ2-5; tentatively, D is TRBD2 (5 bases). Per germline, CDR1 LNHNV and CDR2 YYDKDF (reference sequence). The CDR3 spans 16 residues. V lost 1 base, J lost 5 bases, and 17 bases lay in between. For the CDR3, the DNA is TGTGCCACCAGCAGAGCGCGCGGGCTATCCGGGGAGACCCAGTACTTC. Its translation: CATSRARGLSGETQYF.

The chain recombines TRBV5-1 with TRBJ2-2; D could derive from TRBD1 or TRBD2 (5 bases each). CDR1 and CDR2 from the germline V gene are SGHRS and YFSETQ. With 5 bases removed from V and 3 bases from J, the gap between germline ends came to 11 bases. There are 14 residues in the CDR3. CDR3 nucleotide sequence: TGCGCCAGCAGAGGGACGAGCGACACCGGGGAGCTGTTTTTT. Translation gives CASRGTSDTGELFF. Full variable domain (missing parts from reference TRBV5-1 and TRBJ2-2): KAGVTQTPRYLIKTRGQQVTLSCSPISGHRSVSWYQQTPGQGLQFLFEYFSETQRNKGNFPGRFSGRQFSNSRSEMNVSTLELGDSALYLCASRGTSDTGELFFGEGSRLTVL.

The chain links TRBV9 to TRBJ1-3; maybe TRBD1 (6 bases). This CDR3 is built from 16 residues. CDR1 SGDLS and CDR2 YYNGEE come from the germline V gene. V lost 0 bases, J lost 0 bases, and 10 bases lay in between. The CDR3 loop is CASSVGGATSGNTIYF. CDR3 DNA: TGTGCCAGCAGCGTAGGGGGGGCTACCTCTGGAAACACCATATATTTT.

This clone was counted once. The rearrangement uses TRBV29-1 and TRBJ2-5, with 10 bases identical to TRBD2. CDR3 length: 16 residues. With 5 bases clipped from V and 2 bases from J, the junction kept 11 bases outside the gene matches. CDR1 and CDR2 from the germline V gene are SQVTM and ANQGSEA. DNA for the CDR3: TGCAGCGTTCGGGAGCGGGAGGGCCCGGGTCAAGAGACCCAGTACTTC. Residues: CSVREREGPGQETQYF. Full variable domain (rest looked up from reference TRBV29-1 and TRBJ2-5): SAVISQKPSRDICQRGTSLTIQCQVDSQVTMMFWYRQQPGQSLTLIATANQGSEATYESGFVIDKFPISRPNLTFSTLTVSNMSPEDSSIYLCSVREREGPGQETQYFGPGTRLLVL.

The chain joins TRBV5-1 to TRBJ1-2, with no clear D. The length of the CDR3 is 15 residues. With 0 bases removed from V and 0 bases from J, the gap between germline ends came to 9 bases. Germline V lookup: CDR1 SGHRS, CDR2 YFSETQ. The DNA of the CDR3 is TGCGCCAGCAGCTTGGGACTGGAAGCTAACTATGGCTACACCTTC. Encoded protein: CASSLGLEANYGYTF.

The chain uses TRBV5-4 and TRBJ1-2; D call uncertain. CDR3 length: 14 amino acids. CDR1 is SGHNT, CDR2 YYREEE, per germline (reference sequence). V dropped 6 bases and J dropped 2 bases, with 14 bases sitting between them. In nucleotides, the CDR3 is TGTGCCAGCACCCCCGCGGGCAGAAACTATGGCTACACCTTC. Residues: CASTPAGRNYGYTF.

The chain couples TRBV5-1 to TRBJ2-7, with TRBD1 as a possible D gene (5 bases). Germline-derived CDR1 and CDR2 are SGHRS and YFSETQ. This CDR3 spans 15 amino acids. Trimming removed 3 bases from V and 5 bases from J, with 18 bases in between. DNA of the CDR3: TGCGCCAGCAGCTCTGGGGCCCAGTTTAGAAACGAGCAGTACTTC. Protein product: CASSSGAQFRNEQYF.

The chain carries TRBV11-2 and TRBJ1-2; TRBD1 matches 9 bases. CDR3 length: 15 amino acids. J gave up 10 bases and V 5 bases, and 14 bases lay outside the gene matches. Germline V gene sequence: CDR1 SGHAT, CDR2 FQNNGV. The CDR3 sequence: CASSQDYTGGYNYTF. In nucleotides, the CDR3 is TGTGCCAGCAGCCAAGATTACACAGGGGGCTATAACTACACCTTC.

The CDR3 region is CASSFEPGLGNEKLFF. CDR3 bases: TGCGCCAGCAGCTTTGAGCCAGGGTTGGGAAATGAAAAACTGTTTTTT. This chain links TRBV5-1 with TRBJ1-4; D possibly corresponds to TRBD1 (5 bases). V dropped 2 bases and J dropped 5 bases, with 16 bases sitting between them. CDR3 length: 16 residues. From germline, CDR1 is SGHRS and CDR2 YFSETQ.

The CDR3, as DNA: TGCGCCAGCAGTGAGTCGACGGACAACCAAATTGGACTGTTTTTT. Encoded protein: CASSESTDNQIGLFF. This chain links TRBV10-1 with TRBJ1-4, with D possibly matching TRBD1 (5 bases). Germline values: CDR1 WNHNN, CDR2 SYGVQD (reference sequence). The V gene lost 0 bases and the J gene lost 13 bases, with 18 bases spanning the gap. This CDR3 is built from 15 residues.

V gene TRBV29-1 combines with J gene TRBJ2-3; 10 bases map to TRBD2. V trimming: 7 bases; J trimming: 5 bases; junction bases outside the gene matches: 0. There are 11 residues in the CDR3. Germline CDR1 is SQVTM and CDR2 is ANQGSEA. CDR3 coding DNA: TGCAGCGGGACTAGCGGAGATACGCAGTATTTT. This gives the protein CSGTSGDTQYF.

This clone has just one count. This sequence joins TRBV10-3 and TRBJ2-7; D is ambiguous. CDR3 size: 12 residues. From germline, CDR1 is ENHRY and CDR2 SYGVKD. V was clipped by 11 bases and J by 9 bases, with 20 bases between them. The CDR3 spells CAVKGLTTVQYF. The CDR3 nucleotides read TGTGCCGTAAAGGGTCTAACTACGGTGCAGTACTTC.

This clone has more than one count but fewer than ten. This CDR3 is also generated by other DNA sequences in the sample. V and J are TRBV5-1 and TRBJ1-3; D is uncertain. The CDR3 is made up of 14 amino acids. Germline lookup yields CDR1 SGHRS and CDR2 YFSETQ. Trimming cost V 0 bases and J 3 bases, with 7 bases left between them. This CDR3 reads CASSLGTDGNTIYF. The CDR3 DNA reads TGCGCCAGCAGCTTGGGGACGGATGGAAACACCATATATTTT.

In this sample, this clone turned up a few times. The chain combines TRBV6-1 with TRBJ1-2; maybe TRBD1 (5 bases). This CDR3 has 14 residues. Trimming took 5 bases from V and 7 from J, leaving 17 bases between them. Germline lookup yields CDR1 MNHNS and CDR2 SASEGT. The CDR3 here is CASSSKRGVVGYTF. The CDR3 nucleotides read TGTGCCAGCAGTTCGAAAAGGGGAGTGGTTGGCTACACCTTC.

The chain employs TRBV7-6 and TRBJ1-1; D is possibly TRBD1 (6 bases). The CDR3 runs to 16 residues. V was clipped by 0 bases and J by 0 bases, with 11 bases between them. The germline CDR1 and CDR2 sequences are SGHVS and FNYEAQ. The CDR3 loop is CASSLASGAMNTEAFF. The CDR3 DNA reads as TGTGCCAGCAGCTTAGCGTCGGGGGCCATGAACACTGAAGCTTTCTTT.